This T cell receptor (beta chain) came from a study of T-cell reconstitution after alpha-beta-depleted transplantation in children (TCRdb year 2016). About the investigation overall: The study quantitatively tracked T-cell immune reconstitution after TCRalphabeta/CD19-depleted allogeneic hematopoietic cell transplantation in children using TCR repertoire profiling.

The library was obtained by PCR. Sequencing instrument: Illumina HiSeq 2500. TCR library preparation used molecular barcoding, with unique molecular identifiers applied to normalize quantification of the TCRbeta repertoire. Through fastp at Q25 and MiXCR, TCRdb rebuilt clones from the public reads, retaining in-frame beta chains. For every CDR3 protein sequence, its rows merge into one entry that carries the most common genes and DNA. The sample table contains a few hundred thousand distinct CDR3 sequences; only one count was recorded for roughly 13% of them. The ten top clones hold approximately 2% of the sample. This clonotype was counted a few times. Its cognate antigen has yet to be identified. No much larger clone is present one base from it, and per-base qualities are unavailable. Beyond this particular receptor, the publication reports: In some patients, the high TCRbeta diversity seen at day 60 was put down to recipient T cells and intrathymic progenitors that had survived conditioning. The apparently early alphabetaT-cell count recovery about two months after transplant was reportedly dependent on only several hundred rapidly expanded clones derived from non-depleted graft cells. Over subsequent months, a decline in hyperexpanded clone frequencies was noted, and after one year, T-cell counts and TCRbeta diversity were mostly ascribed to newly produced T cells.

Explained via the paper, the treatment or condition label denotes: allogeneic hematopoietic cell transplantation with graft depleted of TCRalphabeta T cells and CD19 B cells. Transplant recipients were children who received TCRalphabeta/CD19-depleted allogeneic hematopoietic cell grafts. The sequence was collected from a male patient between 5 and 17 years old who had a stem cell transplant for acute myeloid leukemia, so the T cells may come from the graft donor. The source was PBMCs, mostly from graft donor cells, collected 360 days after TCRalphabeta/CD19-depleted stem cell transplant.

The DNA sequence is TGCGCCAGCAGTCCCAACGGGGCCTTAGCGGGAGTGACCGGGGAGCTGTTTTTT. It codes for CASSPNGALAGVTGELFF. The sequence is built from TRBV4-3 and TRBJ2-2, with TRBD2 matching 9 junction bases. The CDR3 sequence holds 18 residues, the cysteine and phenylalanine included. The DNA shown is the 54-base CDR3, in frame from base 1. The CDR1 and CDR2 encoded by the germline V gene are LGHNA and YSLEER. Trimming accounts for 6 bases at V and 5 bases at J, while the number of junction bases matched to no gene is 16.